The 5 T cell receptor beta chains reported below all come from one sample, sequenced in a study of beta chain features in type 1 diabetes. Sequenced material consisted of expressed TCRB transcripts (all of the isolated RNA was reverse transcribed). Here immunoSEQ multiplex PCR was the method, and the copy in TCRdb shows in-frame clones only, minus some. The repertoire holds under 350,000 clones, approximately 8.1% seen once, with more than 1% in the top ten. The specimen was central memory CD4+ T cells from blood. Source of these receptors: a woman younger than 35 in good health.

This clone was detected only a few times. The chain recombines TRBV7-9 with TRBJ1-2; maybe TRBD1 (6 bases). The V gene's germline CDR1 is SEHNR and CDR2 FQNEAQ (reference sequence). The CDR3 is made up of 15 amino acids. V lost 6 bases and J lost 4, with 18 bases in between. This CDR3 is CASSSTSGQFYGYTF. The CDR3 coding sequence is TGTGCCAGCAGTTCAACTTCCGGACAGTTCTATGGCTACACCTTC.

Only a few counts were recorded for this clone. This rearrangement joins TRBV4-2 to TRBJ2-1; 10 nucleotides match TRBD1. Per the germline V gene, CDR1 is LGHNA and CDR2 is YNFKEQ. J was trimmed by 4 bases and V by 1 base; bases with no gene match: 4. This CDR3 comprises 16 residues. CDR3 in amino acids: CASSQVGTGAYNEQFF. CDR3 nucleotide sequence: TGTGCCAGCAGCCAAGTTGGGACAGGGGCGTACAATGAGCAGTTCTTC.

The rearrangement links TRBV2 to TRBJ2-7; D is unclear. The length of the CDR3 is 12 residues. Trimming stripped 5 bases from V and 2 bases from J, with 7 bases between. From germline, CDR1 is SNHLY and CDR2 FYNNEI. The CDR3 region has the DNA TGTGCCAGCAGTATCAGGCCCTACGAGCAGTACTTC. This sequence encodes CASSIRPYEQYF.

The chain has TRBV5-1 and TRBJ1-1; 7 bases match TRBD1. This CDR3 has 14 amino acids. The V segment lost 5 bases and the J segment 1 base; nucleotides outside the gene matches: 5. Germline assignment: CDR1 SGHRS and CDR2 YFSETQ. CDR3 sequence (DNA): TGCGCCAGCAGATCACAGGGGCAGAACACTGAAGCTTTCTTT. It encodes CASRSQGQNTEAFF.

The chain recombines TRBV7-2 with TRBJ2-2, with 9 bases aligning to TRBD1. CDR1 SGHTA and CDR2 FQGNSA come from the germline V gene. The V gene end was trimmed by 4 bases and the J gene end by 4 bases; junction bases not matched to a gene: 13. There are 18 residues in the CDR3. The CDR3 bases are TGTGCCAGCAGCTGGGGACAGGGACCCATAGATGTCACCGGGGAGCTGTTTTTT. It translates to CASSWGQGPIDVTGELFF.